A single sample is the source of the 18 T cell receptor beta chains below, sequenced in a study of cytomegalovirus exposure and HLA in healthy donors. The study ran its PCR with 60 Vbeta and 13 Jbeta primers. Clones were sequenced by immunoSEQ multiplex PCR, and TCRdb holds only the in-frame ones, with some missing. Altogether about 110,000 clones are present, 69% being singletons, with the ten largest covering 5.4%. The sample consisted of PBMCs. The receptors were gathered from a woman aged 70-85 years in good health and CMV-seropositive.

This clone has just a few counts. The J gene is TRBJ2-1, the V gene TRBV6-1; the D gene is possibly TRBD1 (5 bases). Germline values: CDR1 MNHNS, CDR2 SASEGT. Trimming stripped 10 bases from V and 5 bases from J, with 15 bases between. CDR3 size: 13 residues. The CDR3 sequence is CATRQPINNEQFF. DNA of the CDR3: TGTGCCACCAGACAGCCGATAAACAATGAGCAGTTCTTC.

This clone was seen only a few times. This CDR3 is CASSEMGQGNGEQYF. The CDR3 DNA sequence: TGTGCCAGCAGTGAAATGGGACAGGGGAACGGCGAGCAGTACTTC. V usage is TRBV25-1 and J usage is TRBJ2-7; TRBD1 matches 10 bases. The junction had 7 bases not matched to a gene; V was cut back by 2 bases and J by 6 bases. Germline lookup yields CDR1 MGHDK and CDR2 SYGVNS. This CDR3 spans 15 amino acids.

This clone was seen a handful of times. The gene calls are TRBV6-5 and TRBJ1-5; TRBD1 is a possible D gene (6 bases). Germline CDR1 reads MNHEY; CDR2 reads SVGAGI. The CDR3 contains 15 residues. The germline V and J ends were trimmed by 0 bases and 8 bases, with 14 bases remaining between them. CDR3: CASSYSQGNNEPQHF. Written as DNA, the CDR3 is TGTGCCAGCAGTTACTCCCAGGGGAATAATGAGCCCCAGCATTTT.

This clone was seen a handful of times. The chain combines TRBV7-2 with TRBJ2-3, with 10 bases fitting TRBD2. This CDR3 region has 16 residues. The V segment lost 6 bases and the J segment 3 bases; nucleotides outside the gene matches: 9. The germline CDR1 and CDR2 sequences are SGHTA and FQGNSA. This CDR3 reads CASRIAGGRGTDTQYF. Written as DNA, the CDR3 is TGTGCCAGCAGGATAGCGGGGGGTCGGGGGACAGATACGCAGTATTTT. The full variable domain, rest sourced from reference TRBV7-2 and TRBJ2-3, is GAGVSQSPSNKVTEKGKDVELRCDPISGHTALYWYRQSLGQGLEFLIYFQGNSAPDKSGLPSDRFSAERTGGSVSTLTIQRTQQEDSAVYLCASRIAGGRGTDTQYFGPGTRLTVL.

The V call is TRBV18, the J call TRBJ2-5; TRBD1 might be the D (6 bases). Per germline, CDR1 KGHSH and CDR2 LQKENI. V lost 2 bases to trimming and J lost 5 bases, with 6 bases between them. This CDR3 comprises 12 residues. The CDR3, as DNA: TGTGCCAGCTCACCAAGGGGGGAGACCCAGTACTTC. It encodes CASSPRGETQYF.

The chain recombines TRBV2 with TRBJ2-1, with TRBD2 as a possible D gene (7 bases). V dropped 0 bases and J dropped 8 bases, with 14 bases sitting between them. The CDR3 runs 15 residues. Germline loops: CDR1 SNHLY, CDR2 FYNNEI. CDR3 in amino acids: CASSEAPRGQDEQFF. CDR3 in DNA: TGTGCCAGCAGTGAAGCTCCGCGGGGGCAGGATGAGCAGTTCTTC. The variable domain in full, with the rest retrieved from reference TRBV2 and TRBJ2-1, is EPEVTQTPSHQVTQMGQEVILRCVPISNHLYFYWYRQILGQKVEFLVSFYNNEISEKSEIFDDQFSVERPDGSNFTLKIRSTKLEDSAMYFCASSEAPRGQDEQFFGPGTRLTVL.

This clone was observed a few times. The chain has TRBV10-3 and TRBJ2-5; 7 bases line up with TRBD1. The CDR3 sequence is 15 residues long. The germline V gene encodes CDR1 ENHRY and CDR2 SYGVKD. With 6 bases clipped from V and 3 bases from J, the junction kept 10 bases outside the gene matches. The chain's CDR3 is CAISPDRPAKETQYF. The CDR3 DNA follows: TGTGCCATCAGCCCGGACAGGCCTGCTAAAGAGACCCAGTACTTC.

The rearrangement joins TRBV2 to TRBJ1-2; possibly TRBD1 for D (6 bases). The V end lost 5 bases, the J end lost 0 bases, and 13 bases lay between the germline ends. Germline V gene data show CDR1 as SNHLY and CDR2 as FYNNEI. CDR3 length equals 15 residues. The CDR3 loop reads CASSYTGQTNYGYTF. The CDR3 nucleotides are TGTGCCAGCAGTTATACGGGACAAACTAACTATGGCTACACCTTC.

This chain links TRBV30 with TRBJ1-1, with 7 nucleotides matching TRBD1. Trimming took 3 bases from V and 5 from J; bases not matched to a gene: 9. The CDR3 loop spans 14 amino acids. CDR1 is GTSNPN and CDR2 is SVGIG in the germline V gene (reference sequence). The CDR3 loop reads CAWRGQPGGTEAFF. CDR3 nucleotides: TGTGCCTGGAGGGGACAGCCGGGGGGGACTGAAGCTTTCTTT.

The chain has TRBV11-1 and TRBJ2-7; possible D gene TRBD2, 5 bases. V was cut by 2 bases and J by 5 bases, with 22 bases left in between. The CDR3 is 17 residues long. CDR1 and CDR2 from the germline V gene are SGHAT and FQDESV (reference sequence). CDR3: CASSLFGPGGSGDEQYF. The CDR3 DNA sequence: TGTGCCAGCAGCTTATTCGGCCCCGGAGGCTCCGGGGACGAGCAGTACTTC.

V gene TRBV27 combines with J gene TRBJ1-3; D is ambiguous. Germline CDR1 MNHEY, CDR2 SMNVEV (reference sequence). CDR3 size: 13 residues. V was cut by 3 bases and J by 3 bases, with 6 bases left in between. CDR3 DNA sequence: TGTGCCAGCAGTTTGAACAGTGGAAACACCATATATTTT. As protein: CASSLNSGNTIYF.

This clone has more than one count but fewer than ten. The chain carries TRBV2 and TRBJ1-4; 7 bases match TRBD1. The CDR3 loop spans 15 amino acids. J lost 4 bases, V lost 4 bases, and 6 bases had no gene match. Germline lookup yields CDR1 SNHLY and CDR2 FYNNEI. CDR3: CASSGQGSGNEKLFF. In DNA, the CDR3 is TGTGCCAGCAGTGGACAGGGTAGTGGTAATGAAAAACTGTTTTTT.

The chain uses TRBV5-4 and TRBJ1-2; no reliable D call. The CDR3 is 14 amino acids. Trimming removed 0 bases from V and 0 bases from J, with 6 bases in between. Germline CDR1 reads SGHNT; CDR2 reads YYREEE (reference sequence). The CDR3 sequence is CASSLEGANYGYTF. DNA for the CDR3: TGTGCCAGCAGCTTGGAGGGAGCTAACTATGGCTACACCTTC.

This chain uses TRBV6-6 with TRBJ1-2; 7 nucleotides line up with TRBD1. Germline lookup yields CDR1 MNHNY and CDR2 SVGAGI (reference sequence). CDR3 size: 14 residues. V lost 5 bases to trimming and J lost 1 base; unmatched junction nucleotides: 4. The CDR3 nucleotides are TGTGCCAGCAGTCCCCGGGACAGTAACTATGGCTACACCTTC. This translates into CASSPRDSNYGYTF.

The chain is built from TRBV18 and TRBJ1-4, with TRBD1 as a possible D gene (6 bases). Trimming took off 3 bases at V and 7 bases at J, with 18 bases between the two ends. The CDR3 covers 16 residues. The V gene's germline CDR1 is KGHSH and CDR2 LQKENI. The DNA of the CDR3 is TGTGCCAGCTCACCTCTGGGCCGGACAGACCTTGAAAAACTGTTTTTT. This sequence encodes CASSPLGRTDLEKLFF.

This sequence joins TRBV19 and TRBJ1-1; 7 positions agree with TRBD1. With 7 bases clipped from V and 4 bases from J, the junction kept 12 bases outside the gene matches. Germline V gives CDR1 LNHDA, CDR2 SQIVND (reference sequence). This CDR3 is built from 15 residues. This CDR3 is CASTWTDRVPTEAFF. The CDR3 nucleotides are TGTGCCAGTACCTGGACAGACAGGGTCCCCACTGAAGCTTTCTTT. Together with reference TRBV19 and TRBJ1-1, the CDR3 gives the full variable domain: DGGITQSPKYLFRKEGQNVTLSCEQNLNHDAMYWYRQDPGQGLRLIYYSQIVNDFQKGDIAEGYSVSREKKESFPLTVTSAQKNPTAFYLCASTWTDRVPTEAFFGQGTRLTVV.

The chain carries TRBV6-1 and TRBJ2-2; D remains ambiguous. Trimming cost V 6 bases and J 0 bases, with 11 bases left between them. Germline assignment: CDR1 MNHNS and CDR2 SASEGT. The CDR3 length is 15 residues. The CDR3 loop reads CASRLTIANTGELFF. The CDR3 DNA is TGTGCCAGCAGGCTAACTATCGCGAACACCGGGGAGCTGTTTTTT.

This rearrangement joins TRBV6-6 to TRBJ1-4; D is possibly TRBD1 (5 bases). CDR1 is MNHNY, CDR2 SVGAGI, per germline (reference sequence). The CDR3 loop spans 16 amino acids. Trimming removed 8 bases at V and 2 bases at J, with 18 bases between. CDR3 in DNA: TGTGCCAGCTATAGGAAGGGGAACGGGACTAATGAAAAACTGTTTTTT. It is translated as CASYRKGNGTNEKLFF.